This entry describes one T cell receptor (beta chain). Its antigen remains unknown. Primary melanoma in these patients was surgically resected but could recur metastatically. Germline assignment: CDR1 SGHDN and CDR2 FVKESK. Between the trimmed V and J ends, which lost 8 bases and 6 bases, there was a span of 13 bases. The CDR3 has 13 amino acids. The sample originates from a study of primary melanoma T cells and metastatic recurrence. Study details: These T2 to T4 primary melanomas had thickness greater than 1 mm.

Study-level findings and limits: A tumor T-cell fraction above 20% appeared protective.

Repertoires were generated with immunoSEQ multiplex PCR, while TCRdb's copy carries only in-frame clones and drops some. The data show over a hundred clones, about four fifths seen once. The sequence was collected from a human donor with melanoma. Sequences were obtained from melanoma tumor tissue. This chain connects TRBV14 to TRBJ1-4, with D possibly being TRBD1 (6 bases). This chain's CDR3 is CASRTDGDEKLFF. The CDR3 DNA sequence: TGTGCCAGCCGGACAGACGGGGATGAAAAACTGTTTTTT.